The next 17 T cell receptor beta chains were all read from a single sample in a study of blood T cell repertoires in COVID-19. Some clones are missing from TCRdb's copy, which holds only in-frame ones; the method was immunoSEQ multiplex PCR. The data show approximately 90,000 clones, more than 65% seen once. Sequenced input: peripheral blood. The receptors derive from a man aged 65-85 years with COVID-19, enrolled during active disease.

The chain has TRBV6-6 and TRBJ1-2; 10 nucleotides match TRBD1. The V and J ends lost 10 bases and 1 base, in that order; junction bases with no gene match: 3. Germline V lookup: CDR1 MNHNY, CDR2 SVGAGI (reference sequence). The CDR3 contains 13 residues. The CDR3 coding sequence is TGTGCCATGAGGACAGGGGGTAACTATGGCTACACCTTC. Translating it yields CAMRTGGNYGYTF.

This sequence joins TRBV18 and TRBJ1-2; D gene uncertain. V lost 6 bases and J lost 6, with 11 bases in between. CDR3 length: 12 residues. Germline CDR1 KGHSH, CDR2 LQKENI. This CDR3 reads CASSETPDGYTF. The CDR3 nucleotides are TGTGCCAGCTCCGAGACTCCGGATGGCTACACCTTC.

Here the CDR3 DNA reads TGTGCCAGCAGTTACGCAGGGGAACAGCCCCAGCATTTT. This gives the protein CASSYAGEQPQHF. This sequence joins TRBV6-2 or TRBV6-3 and TRBJ1-5; a possible D gene is TRBD1 (6 bases). V was trimmed by 2 bases and J by 7 bases, leaving 9 bases between them. CDR3 size: 13 residues. Germline CDR1 MNHEY, CDR2 SVGEGT.

As DNA, the CDR3 is TGTGCCAGCAGCCTAGGTGGGACAGGAGTTAATGAAAAACTGTTTTTT. This sequence encodes CASSLGGTGVNEKLFF. V is TRBV3-1 (or the pseudogene TRBV3-2) and J is TRBJ1-4; 8 bases agree with TRBD1. V trimming: 4 bases; J trimming: 4 bases; junction bases outside the gene matches: 8. Germline assignment: CDR1 LGHDT and CDR2 YNNKEL (reference sequence). This CDR3 has 16 residues.

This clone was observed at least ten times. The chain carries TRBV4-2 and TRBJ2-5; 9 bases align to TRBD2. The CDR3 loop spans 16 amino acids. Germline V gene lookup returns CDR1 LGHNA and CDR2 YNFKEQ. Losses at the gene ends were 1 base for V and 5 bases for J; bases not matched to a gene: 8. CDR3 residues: CASSQVGGGAGETQYF. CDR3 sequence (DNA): TGTGCCAGCAGCCAAGTTGGCGGGGGGGCTGGTGAGACCCAGTACTTC.

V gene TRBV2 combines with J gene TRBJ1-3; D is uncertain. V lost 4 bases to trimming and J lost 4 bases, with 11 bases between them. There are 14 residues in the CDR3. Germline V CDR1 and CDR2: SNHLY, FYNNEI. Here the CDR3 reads CASSARGHGNTIYF. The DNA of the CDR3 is TGTGCCAGCAGTGCGAGAGGCCACGGAAACACCATATATTTT.

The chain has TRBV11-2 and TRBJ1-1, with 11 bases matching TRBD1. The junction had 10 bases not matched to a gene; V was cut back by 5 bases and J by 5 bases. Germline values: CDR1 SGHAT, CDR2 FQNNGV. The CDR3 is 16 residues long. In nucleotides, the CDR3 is TGTGCCAGCAGCCCCGGACAGGGGGCCCCTAGAACTGAAGCTTTCTTT. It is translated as CASSPGQGAPRTEAFF.

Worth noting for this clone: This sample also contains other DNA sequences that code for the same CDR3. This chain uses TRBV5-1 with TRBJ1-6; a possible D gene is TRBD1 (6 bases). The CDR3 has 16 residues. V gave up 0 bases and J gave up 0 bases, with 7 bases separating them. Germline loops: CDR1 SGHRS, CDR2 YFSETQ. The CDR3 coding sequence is TGCGCCAGCAGCTTGGACAGGGCCTCCTATAATTCACCCCTCCACTTT. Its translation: CASSLDRASYNSPLHF.

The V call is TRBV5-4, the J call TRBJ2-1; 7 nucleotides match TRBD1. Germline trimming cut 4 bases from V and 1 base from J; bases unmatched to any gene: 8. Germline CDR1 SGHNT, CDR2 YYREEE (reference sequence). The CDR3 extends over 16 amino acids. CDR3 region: CASSTKTGTSYNEQFF. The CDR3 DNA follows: TGTGCCAGCAGCACCAAGACAGGGACGTCCTACAATGAGCAGTTCTTC.

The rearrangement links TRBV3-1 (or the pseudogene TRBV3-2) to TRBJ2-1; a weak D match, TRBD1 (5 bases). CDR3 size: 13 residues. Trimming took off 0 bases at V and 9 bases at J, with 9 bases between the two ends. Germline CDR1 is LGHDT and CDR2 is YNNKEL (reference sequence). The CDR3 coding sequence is TGTGCCAGCAGCCAAGATACAGGTAGTGAGCAGTTCTTC. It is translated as CASSQDTGSEQFF.

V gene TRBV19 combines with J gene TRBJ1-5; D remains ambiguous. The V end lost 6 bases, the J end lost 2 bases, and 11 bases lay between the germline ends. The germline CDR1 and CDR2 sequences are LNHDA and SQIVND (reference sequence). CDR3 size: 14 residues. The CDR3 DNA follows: TGTGCCAGTAGCTACCACTCCGGCAATCAGCCCCAGCATTTT. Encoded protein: CASSYHSGNQPQHF.

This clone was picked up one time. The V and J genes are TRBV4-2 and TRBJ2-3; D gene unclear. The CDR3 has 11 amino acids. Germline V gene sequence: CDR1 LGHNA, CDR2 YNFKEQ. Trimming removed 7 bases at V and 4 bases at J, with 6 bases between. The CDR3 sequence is CASTAADTQYF. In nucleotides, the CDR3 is TGTGCCAGCACTGCAGCAGATACGCAGTATTTT.

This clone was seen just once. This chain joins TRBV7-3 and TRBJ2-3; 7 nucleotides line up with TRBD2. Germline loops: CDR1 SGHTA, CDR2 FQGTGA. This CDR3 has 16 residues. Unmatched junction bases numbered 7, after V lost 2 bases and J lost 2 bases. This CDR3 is CASSLFSGGFTDTQYF. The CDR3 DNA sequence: TGTGCCAGCAGCTTATTTTCCGGGGGGTTCACAGATACGCAGTATTTT.

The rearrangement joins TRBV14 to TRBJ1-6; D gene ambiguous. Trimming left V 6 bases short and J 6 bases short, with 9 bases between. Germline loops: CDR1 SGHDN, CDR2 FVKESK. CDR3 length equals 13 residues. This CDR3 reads CASRAILNSPLHF. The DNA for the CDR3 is TGTGCCAGCAGGGCAATTCTTAATTCACCCCTCCACTTT. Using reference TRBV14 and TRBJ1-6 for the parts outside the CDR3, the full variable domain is EAGVTQFPSHSVIEKGQTVTLRCDPISGHDNLYWYRRVMGKEIKFLLHFVKESKQDESGMPNNRFLAERTGGTYSTLKVQPAELEDSGVYFCASRAILNSPLHFGNGTRLTVT.

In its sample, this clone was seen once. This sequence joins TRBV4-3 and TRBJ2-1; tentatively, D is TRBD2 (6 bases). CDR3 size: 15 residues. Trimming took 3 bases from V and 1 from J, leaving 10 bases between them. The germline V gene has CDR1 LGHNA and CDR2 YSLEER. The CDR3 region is CASSHGGPSYNEQFF. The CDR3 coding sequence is TGCGCCAGCAGCCACGGAGGGCCTTCCTACAATGAGCAGTTCTTC.

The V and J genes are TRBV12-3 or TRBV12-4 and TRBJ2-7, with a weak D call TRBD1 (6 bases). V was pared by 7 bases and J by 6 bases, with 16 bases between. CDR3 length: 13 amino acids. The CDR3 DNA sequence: TGTGCCAGCACCATACAGGGTGGGCGCGAGCAGTACTTC. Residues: CASTIQGGREQYF.

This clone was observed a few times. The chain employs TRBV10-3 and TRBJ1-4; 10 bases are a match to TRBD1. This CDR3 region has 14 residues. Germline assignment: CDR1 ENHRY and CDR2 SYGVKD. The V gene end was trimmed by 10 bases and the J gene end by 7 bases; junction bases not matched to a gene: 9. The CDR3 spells CATNRQGASEKLFF. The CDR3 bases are TGTGCCACTAACCGACAGGGGGCTTCTGAAAAACTGTTTTTT.